These T cell receptor beta chains were read from a single sample in a study of T-cell reconstitution after alpha-beta-depleted transplantation in children. TCRdb called the PCR reads again in MiXCR, with one record for every CDR3 protein. This repertoire shows roughly 250,000 distinct CDR3 sequences, 6.5% to 10% found once; its top ten account for almost 6.5%. Sample: PBMCs, mostly from graft donor cells, taken 180 days after TCRalphabeta/CD19-depleted stem cell transplant. These receptors originate from a male patient aged 10 to 17 who had a stem cell transplant for acute lymphoblastic leukemia, so the T cells may come from the graft donor. The CDR3 runs from the conserved cysteine through the conserved F or W. The order of the fields is V gene, J gene, CDR3 protein.

TRBV7-9	TRBJ2-1	CASSLDQQRHEQFF
TRBV10-3	TRBJ1-1	CAIQGNTEAFF
TRBV12-3/TRBV12-4	TRBJ2-5	CASNPTRDSQETQYF
TRBV29-1	TRBJ2-5	CSVEGGTEPFETQYF
TRBV18	TRBJ2-4	CASSPRDRQYF
TRBV5-6	TRBJ1-2	CASSFGQLCGYTF
TRBV10-3	TRBJ2-7	CAIRDRFHEQYF
TRBV24-1	TRBJ2-7	CATSDPGTGQSEQYF
TRBV3-1	TRBJ2-1	CASSQEPANEQFF
TRBV20-1	TRBJ2-2	CSARDWGTENTGELFF
TRBV28	TRBJ2-5	CASSWERVTQYF
TRBV6-1	TRBJ1-2	CASRPRSEVIGGYTF
TRBV7-2	TRBJ2-2	CASTGVVAAGNGGELFF
TRBV6-5	TRBJ1-2	CASSYSGTGSGYTF
TRBV12-3/TRBV12-4	TRBJ2-3	CASSLKLRGLVRTDTQYF
TRBV28	TRBJ2-5	CASSFLDRLGETQYF
TRBV29-1	TRBJ2-7	CSAGRGGSYEQYF
TRBV3-1	TRBJ2-7	CASSHLRDRGYEQYF
TRBV5-4	TRBJ2-5	CASSLGRQGGLETQYF
TRBV7-9	TRBJ1-5	CASSLKGGDQPQHF
TRBV7-3	TRBJ1-1	CATSEGLGTEAFF
TRBV28	TRBJ1-1	CASSWVQGRTEAFF
TRBV27	TRBJ1-2	CASSRGLGSGYTF
TRBV6-5	TRBJ1-1	CASSYGTLGGRGTEAFF
TRBV20-1	TRBJ1-6	CSARVQGYSPLHF
TRBV7-7	TRBJ2-2	CASENRNTGELFF
TRBV5-1	TRBJ2-3	CASSTWTSADTQYF
TRBV20-1	TRBJ1-2	CRMDDPNYGYTF
TRBV20-1	TRBJ1-2	CSAIAGTAPNYGYTF
TRBV6-2/TRBV6-3	TRBJ1-5	CASSSQGHQPQHF
TRBV20-1	TRBJ2-3	CSARVITDTQYF
TRBV18	TRBJ2-5	CASSPLGSGETQYF
TRBV24-1	TRBJ1-2	CATSGTLNHGYTF
TRBV18	TRBJ2-3	CASSPIGRTDTQYF
TRBV3-1	TRBJ2-7	CASSQASGLYEQYF
TRBV15	TRBJ1-1	CATSRDSTGPGPESTEAFF
TRBV7-9	TRBJ1-3	CASSLRSSSRSGNTIYF